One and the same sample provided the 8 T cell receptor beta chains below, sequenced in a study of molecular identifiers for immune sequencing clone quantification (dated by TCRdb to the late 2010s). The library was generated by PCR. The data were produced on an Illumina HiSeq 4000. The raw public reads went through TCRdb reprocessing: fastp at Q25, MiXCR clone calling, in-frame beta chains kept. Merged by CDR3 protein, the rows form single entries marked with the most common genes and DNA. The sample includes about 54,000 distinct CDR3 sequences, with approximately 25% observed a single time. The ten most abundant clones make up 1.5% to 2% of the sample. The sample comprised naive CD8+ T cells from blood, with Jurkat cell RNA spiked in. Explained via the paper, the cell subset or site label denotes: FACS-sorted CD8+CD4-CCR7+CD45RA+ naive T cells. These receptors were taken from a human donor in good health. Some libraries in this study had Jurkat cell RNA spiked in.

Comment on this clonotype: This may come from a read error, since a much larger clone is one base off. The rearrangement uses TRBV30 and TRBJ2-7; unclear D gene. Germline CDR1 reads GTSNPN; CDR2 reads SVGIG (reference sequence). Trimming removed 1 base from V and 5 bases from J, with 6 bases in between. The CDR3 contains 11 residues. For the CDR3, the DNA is TGTGCCTGGAGTGGGACCCACGAGCAGTACTTC. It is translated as CAWSGTHEQYF.

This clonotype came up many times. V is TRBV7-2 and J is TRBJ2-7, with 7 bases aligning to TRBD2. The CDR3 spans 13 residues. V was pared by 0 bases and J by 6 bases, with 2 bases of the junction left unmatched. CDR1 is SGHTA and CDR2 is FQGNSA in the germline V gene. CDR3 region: CASSLALAAEQYF. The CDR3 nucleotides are TGTGCCAGCAGCTTAGCGCTAGCGGCCGAGCAGTACTTC.

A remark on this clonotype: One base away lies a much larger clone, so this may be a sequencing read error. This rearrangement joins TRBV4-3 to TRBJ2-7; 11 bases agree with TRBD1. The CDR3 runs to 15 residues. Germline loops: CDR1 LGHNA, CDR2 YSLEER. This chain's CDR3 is CAGSPDRGPIYEQYF. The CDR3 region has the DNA TGCGCCGGCAGCCCGGACAGGGGGCCCATCTACGAGCAGTACTTC.

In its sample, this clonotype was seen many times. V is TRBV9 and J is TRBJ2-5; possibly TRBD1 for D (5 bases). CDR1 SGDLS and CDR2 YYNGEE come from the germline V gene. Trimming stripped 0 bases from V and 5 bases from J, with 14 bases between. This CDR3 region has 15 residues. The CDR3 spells CASSVVPGSRETQYF. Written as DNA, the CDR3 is TGTGCCAGCAGCGTAGTTCCAGGGTCGCGGGAGACCCAGTACTTC.

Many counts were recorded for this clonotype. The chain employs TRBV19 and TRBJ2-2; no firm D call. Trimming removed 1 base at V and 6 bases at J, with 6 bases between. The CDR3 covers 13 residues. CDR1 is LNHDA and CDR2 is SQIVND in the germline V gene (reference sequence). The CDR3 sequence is CASSIGGAGELFF. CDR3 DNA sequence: TGTGCCAGTAGTATAGGTGGGGCCGGGGAGCTGTTTTTT.

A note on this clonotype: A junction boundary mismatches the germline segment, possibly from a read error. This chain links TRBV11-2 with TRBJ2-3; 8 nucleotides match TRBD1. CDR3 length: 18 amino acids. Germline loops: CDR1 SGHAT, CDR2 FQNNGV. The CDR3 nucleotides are TGTGCCAGCAGCTCGGGATGGACAGGGCCTCACCTAACAGGTACGCAGTATTTT. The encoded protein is CASSSGWTGPHLTGTQYF.

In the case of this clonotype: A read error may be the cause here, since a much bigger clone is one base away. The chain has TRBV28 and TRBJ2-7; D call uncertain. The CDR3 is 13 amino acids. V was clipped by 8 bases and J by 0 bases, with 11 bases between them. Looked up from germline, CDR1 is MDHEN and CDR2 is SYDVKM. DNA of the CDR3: TGTGCCAGCTGGGCTCCAAGCTCCTACGAGCAGTACTTC. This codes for CASWAPSSYEQYF.

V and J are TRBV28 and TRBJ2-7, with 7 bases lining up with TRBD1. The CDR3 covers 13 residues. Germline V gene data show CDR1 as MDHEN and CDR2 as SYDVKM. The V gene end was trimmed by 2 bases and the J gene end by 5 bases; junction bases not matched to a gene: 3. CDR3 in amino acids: CASSLRQGDEQYF. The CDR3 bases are TGTGCCAGCAGTTTAAGACAGGGCGACGAGCAGTACTTC.